This T cell receptor (beta chain) derives from a study of PD-1 blockade in classical Hodgkin lymphoma. Each patient relapsed following autologous stem cell transplantation, and prior brentuximab vedotin exposure differed. Profiled with immunoSEQ multiplex PCR; TCRdb holds only in-frame clones, not every one. The repertoire holds tens of thousands of clones, with approximately 70% as singletons. The CDR3 has 16 amino acids. The ends were cut back, 4 bases at V and 4 bases at J, with 20 bases in the middle. Looked up from germline, CDR1 is ENHRY and CDR2 is SYGVKD. The TCR was taken from a human donor with classical Hodgkin lymphoma. This rearrangement joins TRBV10-3 to TRBJ2-7, with D possibly being TRBD1 (5 bases). This material consisted of peripheral blood mononuclear cells (PBMCs), taken before the second cycle of nivolumab. CDR3 sequence reads: CAISGVEGTGPYEQYF. CDR3 in DNA: TGTGCCATCAGTGGGGTGGAAGGCACAGGACCGTACGAGCAGTACTTC.